This TCR beta chain stems from a study of CD8 T cells in ankylosing spondylitis. Each TCR beta library was made by quantitative 5'-RACE that incorporated molecular barcodes. TCRdb processed the 5' RACE reads anew with MiXCR; each CDR3 protein has one entry. The sample includes approximately 520,000 distinct CDR3 sequences, about 5% of them seen just once. This clonotype was found a few times. What it binds is unknown. Germline V gives CDR1 LGHNA, CDR2 YNFKEQ. This CDR3 is 16 amino acids long. J was trimmed by 0 bases and V by 4 bases; bases with no gene match: 9. Study-wide results and caveats: Reactive arthritis synovial fluid and blood previously showed some of these motif variants. Eight highly homologous variants made up a TCR beta motif, and this motif appeared characteristic of ankylosing spondylitis blood. Disease-linked clones reportedly showed significant enrichment in matched ankylosing spondylitis synovial fluid.

This chain links TRBV4-2 with TRBJ2-7, with TRBD2 identical over 7 bases. Material for sequencing was blood, either unsorted or a sorted T cell fraction (not recorded which). The sequence was obtained from a male donor with ankylosing spondylitis. This CDR3 is CASSRDLRGNSYEQYF. In DNA, the CDR3 is TGTGCCAGCAGCCGGGACCTGCGGGGGAACTCCTACGAGCAGTACTTC.